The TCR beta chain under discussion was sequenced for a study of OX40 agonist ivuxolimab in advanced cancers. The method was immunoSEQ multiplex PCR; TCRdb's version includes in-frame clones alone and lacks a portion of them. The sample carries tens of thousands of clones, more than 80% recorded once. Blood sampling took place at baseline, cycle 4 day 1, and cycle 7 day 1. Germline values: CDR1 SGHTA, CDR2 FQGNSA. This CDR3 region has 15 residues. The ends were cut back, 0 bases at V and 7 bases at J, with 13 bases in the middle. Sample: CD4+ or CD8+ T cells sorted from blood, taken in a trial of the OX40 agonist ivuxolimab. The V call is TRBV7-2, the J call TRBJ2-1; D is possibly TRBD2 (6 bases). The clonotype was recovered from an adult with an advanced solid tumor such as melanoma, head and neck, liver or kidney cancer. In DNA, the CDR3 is TGTGCCAGCAGCTTAGCGTCGGGAGTACAAAATGAGCAGTTCTTC. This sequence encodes CASSLASGVQNEQFF.